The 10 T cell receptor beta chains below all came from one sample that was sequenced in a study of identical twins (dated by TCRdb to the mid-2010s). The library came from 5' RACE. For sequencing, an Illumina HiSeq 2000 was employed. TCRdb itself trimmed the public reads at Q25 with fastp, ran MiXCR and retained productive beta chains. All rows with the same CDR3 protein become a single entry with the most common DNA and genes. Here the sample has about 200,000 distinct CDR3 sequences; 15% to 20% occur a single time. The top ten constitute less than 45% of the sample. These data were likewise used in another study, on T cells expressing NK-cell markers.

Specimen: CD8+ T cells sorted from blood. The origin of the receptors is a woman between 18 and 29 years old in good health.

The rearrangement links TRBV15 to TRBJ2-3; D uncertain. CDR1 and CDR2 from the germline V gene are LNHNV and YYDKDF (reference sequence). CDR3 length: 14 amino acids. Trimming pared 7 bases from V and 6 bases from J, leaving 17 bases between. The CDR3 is CATTSYEIPDTQYF. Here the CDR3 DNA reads TGTGCCACCACCTCGTATGAGATCCCGGATACGCAGTATTTT.

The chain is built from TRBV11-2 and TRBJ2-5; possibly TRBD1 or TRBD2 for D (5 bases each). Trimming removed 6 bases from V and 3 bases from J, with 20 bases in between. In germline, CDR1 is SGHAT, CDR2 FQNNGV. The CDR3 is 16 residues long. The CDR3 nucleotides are TGTGCCAGCAGTAAGATATGGGAGACAGAAGAAGAGACCCAGTACTTC. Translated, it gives CASSKIWETEEETQYF.

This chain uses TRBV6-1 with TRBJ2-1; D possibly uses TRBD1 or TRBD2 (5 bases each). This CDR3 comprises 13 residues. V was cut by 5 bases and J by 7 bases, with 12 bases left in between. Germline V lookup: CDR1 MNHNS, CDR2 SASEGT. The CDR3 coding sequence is TGTGCCAGCAGTAGGACACGAGGGAATGAGCAGTTCTTC. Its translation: CASSRTRGNEQFF.

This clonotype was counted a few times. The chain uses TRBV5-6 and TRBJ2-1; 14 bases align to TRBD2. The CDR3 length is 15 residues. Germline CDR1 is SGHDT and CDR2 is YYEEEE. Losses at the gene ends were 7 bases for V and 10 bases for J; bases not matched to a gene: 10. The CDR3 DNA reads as TGTGCCAGCCAATTCGGGACTAGCGGGAGAATGGAGCAGTTCTTC. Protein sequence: CASQFGTSGRMEQFF.

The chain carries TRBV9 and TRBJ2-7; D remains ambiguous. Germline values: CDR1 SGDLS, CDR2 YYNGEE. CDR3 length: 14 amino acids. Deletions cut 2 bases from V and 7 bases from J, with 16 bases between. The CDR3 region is CASSVGLPPGEQYF. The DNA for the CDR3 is TGTGCCAGCAGCGTCGGCCTCCCCCCCGGGGAGCAGTACTTC.

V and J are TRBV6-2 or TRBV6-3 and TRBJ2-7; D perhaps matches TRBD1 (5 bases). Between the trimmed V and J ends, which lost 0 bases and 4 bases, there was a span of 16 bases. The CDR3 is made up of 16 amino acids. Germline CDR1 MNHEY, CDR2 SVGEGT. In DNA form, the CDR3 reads TGTGCCAGCAGTTACTCCGAAGGGGATTTTTATTACGAGCAGTACTTC. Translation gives CASSYSEGDFYYEQYF.

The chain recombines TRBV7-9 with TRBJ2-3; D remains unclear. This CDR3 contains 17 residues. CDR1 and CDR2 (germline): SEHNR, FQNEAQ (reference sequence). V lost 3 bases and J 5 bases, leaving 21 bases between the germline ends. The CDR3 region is CASSFRRFVEKGDTQYF. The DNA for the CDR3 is TGTGCCAGCAGCTTTCGTCGTTTTGTCGAAAAGGGAGATACGCAGTATTTT. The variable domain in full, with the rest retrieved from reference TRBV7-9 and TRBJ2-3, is DTGVSQNPRHKITKRGQNVTFRCDPISEHNRLYWYRQTLGQGPEFLTYFQNEAQLEKSRLLSDRFSAERPKGSFSTLEIQRTEQGDSAMYLCASSFRRFVEKGDTQYFGPGTRLTVL.

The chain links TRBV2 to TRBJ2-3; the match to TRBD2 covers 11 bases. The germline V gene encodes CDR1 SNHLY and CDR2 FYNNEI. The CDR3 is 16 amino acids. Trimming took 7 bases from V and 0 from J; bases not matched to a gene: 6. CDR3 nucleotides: TGTGCCAGCATGGCCCCTAGCGGGGGGAGCACAGATACGCAGTATTTT. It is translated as CASMAPSGGSTDTQYF.

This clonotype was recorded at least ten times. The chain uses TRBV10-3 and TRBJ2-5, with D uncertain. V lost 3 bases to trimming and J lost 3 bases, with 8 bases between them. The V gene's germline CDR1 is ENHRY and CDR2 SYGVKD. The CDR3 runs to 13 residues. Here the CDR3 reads CAISDPPEETQYF. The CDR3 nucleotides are TGTGCCATCAGTGATCCCCCAGAAGAGACCCAGTACTTC.

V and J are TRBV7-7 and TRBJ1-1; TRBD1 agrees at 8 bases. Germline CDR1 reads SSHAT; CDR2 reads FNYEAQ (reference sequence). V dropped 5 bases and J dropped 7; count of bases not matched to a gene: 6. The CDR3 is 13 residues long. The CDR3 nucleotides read TGTGCCAGCAGCGCAGGGGGCGCGAGTGAAGCTTTCTTT. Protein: CASSAGGASEAFF.